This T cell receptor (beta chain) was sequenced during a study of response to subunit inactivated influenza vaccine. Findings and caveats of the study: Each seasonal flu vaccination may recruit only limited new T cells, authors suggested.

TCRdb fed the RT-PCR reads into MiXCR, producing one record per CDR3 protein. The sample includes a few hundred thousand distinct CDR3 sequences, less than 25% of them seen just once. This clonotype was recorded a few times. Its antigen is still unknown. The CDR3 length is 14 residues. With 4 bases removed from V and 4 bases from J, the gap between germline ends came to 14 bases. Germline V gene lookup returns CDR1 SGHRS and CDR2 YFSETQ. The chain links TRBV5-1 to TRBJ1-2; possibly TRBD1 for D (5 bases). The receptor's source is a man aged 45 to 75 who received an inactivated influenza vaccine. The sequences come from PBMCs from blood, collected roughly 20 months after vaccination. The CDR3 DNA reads TGCGCCAGCAGCAGGCCAGGGAGTGGCTATGGCTACACCTTC. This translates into CASSRPGSGYGYTF.